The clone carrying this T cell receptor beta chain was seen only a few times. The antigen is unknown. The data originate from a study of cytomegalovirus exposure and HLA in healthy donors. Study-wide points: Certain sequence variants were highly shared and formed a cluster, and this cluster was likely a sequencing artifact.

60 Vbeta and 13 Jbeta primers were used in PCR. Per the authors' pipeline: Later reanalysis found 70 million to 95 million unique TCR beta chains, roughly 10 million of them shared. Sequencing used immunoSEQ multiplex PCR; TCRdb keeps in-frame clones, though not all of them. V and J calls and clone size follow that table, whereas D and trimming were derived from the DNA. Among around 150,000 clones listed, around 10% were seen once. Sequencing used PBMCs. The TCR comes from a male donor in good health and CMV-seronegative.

The CDR3 sequence is CASSPAASNQPQHF. In DNA form, the CDR3 reads TGTGCCAGCAGCCCGGCGGCTAGCAATCAGCCCCAGCATTTT. The chain combines TRBV7-6 with TRBJ1-5; D remains unclear. With 5 bases removed from V and 0 bases from J, the gap between germline ends came to 8 bases. The CDR3 consists of 14 residues. Germline loops: CDR1 SGHVS, CDR2 FNYEAQ.